The clone carrying this TCR beta chain was observed a single time. The CDR3 is 13 amino acids. The germline CDR1 and CDR2 sequences are SGDLS and YYNGEE. V was shortened by 1 base and J by 3 bases, with 8 bases between the two germline ends. Specimens obtained from alopecia areata patients comprised lesional scalp punch biopsies and peripheral blood. The data derive from a study of CD8+ T cells in alopecia areata. Study details: Each day, treated patients took oral tofacitinib twice, at 5 to 10 mg per dose. The drug, tofacitinib, lasted 6 to 18 months, followed by 6 months off drug.

RNA was isolated and reverse transcribed to cDNA, the sequencing template. Sequencing was performed with immunoSEQ multiplex PCR; in TCRdb, only in-frame clones are kept and a portion is missing. The table records around 140,000 clones, around 50% of them present only once. The V call is TRBV9, the J call TRBJ2-7, with D possibly TRBD2 on 5 matching bases. The specimen comprised CD4+ T cells sorted from blood, sampled at week 0. The clonotype originates from a human donor with alopecia areata. CDR3: CASSVLAGYEQYF. As DNA, the CDR3 is TGTGCCAGCAGCGTATTGGCGGGCTACGAGCAGTACTTC.